The 13 T cell receptor beta chains presented below share a single source sample, sequenced in a study of CD8+ T cells in alopecia areata. RNA was isolated and reverse transcribed to cDNA, the sequencing template. TCRdb's table, derived via immunoSEQ multiplex PCR, lists solely in-frame clones and lacks some. The sample contains 150,000 to 200,000 clones, under 80% of which appear only once. The treatment here: oral pan-JAK inhibitor, 5-10 mg twice daily. Source: CD4+ T cells sorted from blood, taken at roughly week 49, from a patient treated with tofacitinib. Source of these receptors: a human donor with alopecia areata.

The V gene is TRBV29-1, the J gene TRBJ1-2; D is perhaps TRBD1 (5 bases). CDR1 and CDR2 (germline): SQVTM, ANQGSEA. Trimming stripped 6 bases from V and 5 bases from J, with 22 bases between. This CDR3 comprises 15 residues. CDR3 in DNA: TGCAGCGTGGGGGAGAAACCAGGGATCCATTATGGCTACACCTTC. It codes for CSVGEKPGIHYGYTF.

This clone was counted once. The V call is TRBV25-1, the J call TRBJ2-7, with TRBD2 identical over 10 bases. Trimming took 3 bases from V and 6 from J; bases not matched to a gene: 14. Germline V gene data show CDR1 as MGHDK and CDR2 as SYGVNS. The CDR3 consists of 17 residues. Here the CDR3 DNA reads TGTGCCAGCAGTGAGCGCAGCGGGGGGGCGATGACTGCCGAGCAGTACTTC. Amino acid sequence: CASSERSGGAMTAEQYF.

The chain uses TRBV29-1 and TRBJ2-7, with 7 bases lining up with TRBD1. V gave up 7 bases and J gave up 5 bases; unmatched junction bases: 8. The CDR3 sequence is 12 residues long. CDR1 and CDR2 from the germline V gene are SQVTM and ANQGSEA. CDR3 DNA: TGCAGCGGGATACAGGGGACGGACGAGCAGTACTTC. Residues: CSGIQGTDEQYF.

This chain joins TRBV11-3 and TRBJ1-1; the D is unclear. The germline CDR1 and CDR2 sequences are SGHNT and YENEEA. The CDR3 length is 15 residues. Trimming shortened V by 1 base and J by 1 base, and 10 bases separated the two germline ends. Written as DNA, the CDR3 is TGTGCCAGCAGCTTAGTAGGTTCAGCGAACACTGAAGCTTTCTTT. Amino acids: CASSLVGSANTEAFF.

This clone was counted only a few times. This chain links TRBV7-2 with TRBJ2-3, with TRBD2 identical over 15 bases. J gave up 4 bases and V 4 bases, and 0 bases lay outside the gene matches. CDR1 is SGHTA, CDR2 FQGNSA, per germline. This CDR3 spans 15 amino acids. This CDR3 reads CASSWTSGGADTQYF. The CDR3 DNA reads as TGTGCCAGCAGCTGGACTAGCGGGGGGGCAGATACGCAGTATTTT.

This clone is a singleton in its sample. This chain uses TRBV15 with TRBJ2-2; D is possibly TRBD2 (6 bases). The CDR3 spans 15 residues. Germline V lookup: CDR1 LNHNV, CDR2 YYDKDF (reference sequence). With 0 bases removed from V and 6 bases from J, the gap between germline ends came to 11 bases. In DNA form, the CDR3 reads TGTGCCACCAGCAGAGATCGCGGGAAATCCGGGGAGCTGTTTTTT. Protein product: CATSRDRGKSGELFF.

This chain joins TRBV5-1 and TRBJ1-4; maybe TRBD1 (5 bases). The length of the CDR3 is 14 residues. The V end was cut by 5 bases, the J end by 7 bases, with 15 bases between. The germline V gene has CDR1 SGHRS and CDR2 YFSETQ. CDR3 in DNA: TGCGCCAGCAGGCCCTTCCAGGGAAGTGAAAAACTGTTTTTT. Its protein is CASRPFQGSEKLFF.

This clone was detected only a few times. The gene calls are TRBV27 and TRBJ1-1; D unresolved. The length of the CDR3 is 13 residues. The germline CDR1 and CDR2 sequences are MNHEY and SMNVEV (reference sequence). The V end lost 6 bases, the J end lost 0 bases, and 8 bases lay between the germline ends. The DNA of the CDR3 is TGTGCCAGCAGGGGAAACATGAACACTGAAGCTTTCTTT. Its protein is CASRGNMNTEAFF.

The chain uses TRBV4-3 and TRBJ2-4; D call uncertain. The CDR3 is made up of 15 amino acids. V lost 0 bases, J lost 6 bases, and 12 bases lay in between. Looked up from germline, CDR1 is LGHNA and CDR2 is YSLEER. The CDR3 sequence is CASSQELLPTNIQYF. DNA of the CDR3: TGCGCCAGCAGCCAAGAACTACTACCTACAAACATTCAGTACTTC.

This clone was counted many times. The chain couples TRBV29-1 to TRBJ2-1, with D unclear. Germline CDR1 SQVTM, CDR2 ANQGSEA. This CDR3 has 10 amino acids. The V end lost 4 bases, the J end lost 4 bases, and 2 bases lay between the germline ends. CDR3 in amino acids: CSVVYNEQFF. CDR3 DNA: TGCAGCGTTGTGTACAATGAGCAGTTCTTC.

V gene TRBV9 combines with J gene TRBJ2-7; D remains unclear. The germline gives CDR1 SGDLS, CDR2 YYNGEE. The CDR3 consists of 14 residues. V lost 0 bases, J lost 7 bases, and 14 bases lay in between. CDR3 DNA: TGTGCCAGCAGCGTAGCTGGTATCGATACGGAGCAGTACTTC. It is translated as CASSVAGIDTEQYF.

The genes are TRBV7-9 and TRBJ2-7; D gene unclear. The V gene lost 0 bases and the J gene lost 7 bases, with 13 bases spanning the gap. CDR1 is SEHNR, CDR2 FQNEAQ, per germline (reference sequence). The length of the CDR3 is 14 residues. CDR3: CASSLAFGPPEQYF. The DNA for the CDR3 is TGTGCCAGCAGCTTAGCCTTCGGACCTCCGGAGCAGTACTTC.

V usage is TRBV19 and J usage is TRBJ2-2, with TRBD2 identical over 8 bases. Unmatched junction bases numbered 6, after V lost 9 bases and J lost 6 bases. The CDR3 totals 13 residues. CDR1 LNHDA and CDR2 SQIVND come from the germline V gene (reference sequence). The CDR3 DNA is TGTGCCAGCCGGGAGGGAGAGTCCGGGGAGCTGTTTTTT. Translation: CASREGESGELFF.